This T cell receptor beta chain was recovered during a study of STAT3 mutations in large granular lymphocyte leukemia. Overall study context: Roughly half the longitudinally sequenced T-LGLL patients had canonical STAT3 mutations. Study-level findings and limits: In about 35% of the 18 patients, new TCR clonotypes emerged after therapy. In T-cell large granular lymphocyte leukemia, about half of patients showed multiple immunodominant subclonotypes.

Average productive template count per sample was about 44,000. The data were produced by immunoSEQ multiplex PCR, yet TCRdb's version contains in-frame clones alone and is incomplete. Seen here are some 13,000 clones, 88% observed once, and the top ten hold around 12%. The CDR3 totals 11 residues. Trimming pared 4 bases from V and 3 bases from J, leaving 7 bases between. The germline V gene encodes CDR1 SQVTM and CDR2 ANQGSEA. As to this clone: The antigen is unknown.

The rearrangement uses TRBV29-1 and TRBJ2-7; no definite D call. This sequence originates from a human donor with T large granular lymphocyte leukemia. Some clones in this sample may be carry-over from other donors' samples. Source material: PBMCs. The DNA of the CDR3 is TGCAGCGTTGTAAGCAGCTACGAGCAGTACTTC. This translates into CSVVSSYEQYF.